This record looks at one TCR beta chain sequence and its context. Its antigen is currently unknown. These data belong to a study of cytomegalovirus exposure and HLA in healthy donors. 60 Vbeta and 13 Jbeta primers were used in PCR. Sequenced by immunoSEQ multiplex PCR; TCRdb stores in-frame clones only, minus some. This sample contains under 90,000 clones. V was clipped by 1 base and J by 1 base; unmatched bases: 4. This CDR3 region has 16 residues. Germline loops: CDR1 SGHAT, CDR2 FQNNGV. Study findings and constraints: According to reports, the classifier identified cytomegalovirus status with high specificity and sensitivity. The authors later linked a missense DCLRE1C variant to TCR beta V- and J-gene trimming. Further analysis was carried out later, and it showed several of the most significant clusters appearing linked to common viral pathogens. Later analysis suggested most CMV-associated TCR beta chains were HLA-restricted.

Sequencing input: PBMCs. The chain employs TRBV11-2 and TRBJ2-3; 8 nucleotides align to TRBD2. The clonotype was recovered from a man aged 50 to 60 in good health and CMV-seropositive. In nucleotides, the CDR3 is TGTGCCAGCAGCTTAGTGGCGGGGGGAGGCACAGATACGCAGTATTTT. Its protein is CASSLVAGGGTDTQYF.